This TCR beta chain is drawn from a study of Ad26.COV2.S vaccination and SARS-CoV-2 variants. Libraries were prepared by immunoSEQ multiplex PCR; TCRdb keeps only in-frame clonotypes and omits some of them. Of 350,000 to 600,000 clones in the sample, about nine tenths were seen once. Treatment in this sample: approximately 18 received Ad26.COV2.S at low or high dose, single or two shots; a few received placebo; per-sample allocation not given. After the first vaccine or placebo injection, samples were drawn on day 63. The CDR3 spans 16 residues. CDR1 SGHDT and CDR2 YYEEEE come from the germline V gene. Unmatched junction bases numbered 8, after V lost 6 bases and J lost 1 base.

The rearrangement links TRBV5-6 to TRBJ2-5, with 11 bases matching TRBD2. This TCR came from a person aged 18-65 years who received the Ad26.COV2.S COVID-19 vaccine or a placebo. The specimen comprised peripheral blood, sampled in a trial of Ad26.COV2.S vaccine versus placebo. The CDR3 reads CASIPFGTSGQETQYF. The CDR3 coding sequence is TGTGCCAGCATCCCATTCGGGACTAGCGGCCAAGAGACCCAGTACTTC.